The subject of this entry is one T cell receptor beta chain. The sample belongs to a study of shared clonotypes between healthy human individuals. Recent vaccinations or acute infections were absent in the healthy HIV-negative adult donors. Per the germline V gene, CDR1 is SGHRS and CDR2 is YFSETQ. Trimming stripped 6 bases from V and 2 bases from J, with 14 bases between. The CDR3 runs 14 residues. Sequencing was performed with immunoSEQ multiplex PCR; in TCRdb, only in-frame clones are kept and a portion is missing. The sample gives around 980,000 clones, about four fifths of which show up once; 0.5% to 0.65% is in the top ten.

The genes are TRBV5-1 and TRBJ1-2, with D possibly being TRBD1 (5 bases). Specimen: memory CD4+ T cells from PBMCs. Documented subset: CD45RA-negative fraction. The source of this sequence is a man aged 18 to 29 in good health. Some clones in this sample may be carry-over from other donors' samples. In nucleotides, the CDR3 is TGCGCCAGCACACCGGGGGAGGGGAACTATGGCTACACCTTC. This translates into CASTPGEGNYGYTF.